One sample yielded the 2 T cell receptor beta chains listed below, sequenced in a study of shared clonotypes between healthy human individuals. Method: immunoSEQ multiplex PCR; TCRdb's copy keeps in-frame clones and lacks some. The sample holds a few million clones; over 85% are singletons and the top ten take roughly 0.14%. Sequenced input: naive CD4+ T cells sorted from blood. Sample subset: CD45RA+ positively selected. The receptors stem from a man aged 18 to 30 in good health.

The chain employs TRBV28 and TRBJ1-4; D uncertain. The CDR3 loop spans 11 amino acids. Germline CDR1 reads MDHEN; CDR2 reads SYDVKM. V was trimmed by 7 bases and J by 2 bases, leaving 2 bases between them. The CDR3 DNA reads TGTGCCAGCAAGACTAATGAAAAACTGTTTTTT. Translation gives CASKTNEKLFF.

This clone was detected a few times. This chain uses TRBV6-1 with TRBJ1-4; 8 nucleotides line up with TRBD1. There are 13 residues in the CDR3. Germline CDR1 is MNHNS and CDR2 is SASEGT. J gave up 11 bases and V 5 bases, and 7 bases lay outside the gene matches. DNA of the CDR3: TGTGCCAGCAGTCCCGAGAGGACAGGGAAACTGTTTTTT. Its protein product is CASSPERTGKLFF.